This TCR beta chain was retrieved from a study of cytomegalovirus exposure and HLA in healthy donors. Study-level background: A data release that came early held approximately 85 million unique TCRs from HLA-typed donors. In terms of ancestry, the Caucasian-associated cluster contained roughly 81% of the roughly 400 genotyped donors. Study-wide findings and caveats: Under in vitro conditions, a few CMV-associated chains were confirmed as specific for CMV antigens. Relative to the roughly 640-donor mean, N-insertions were reportedly fewer in an Asian-associated ancestry cluster in a later analysis.

With 4 bases clipped from V and 7 bases from J, the junction kept 0 bases outside the gene matches. The germline gives CDR1 SQVTM, CDR2 ANQGSEA. The CDR3 has 12 amino acids. For this clone: No antigen is known for it.

With 60 Vbeta and 13 Jbeta primers, the PCR was carried out. Clones were read by immunoSEQ multiplex PCR, and TCRdb kept only the in-frame ones, dropping some. The table has roughly 120,000 clones, around 69% seen once; the top ten hold 8.2%. This sequence was found in a middle-aged woman in good health and CMV-seropositive. Sequencing used PBMCs. This chain links TRBV29-1 with TRBJ1-6; TRBD1 matches at 8 bases. In DNA, the CDR3 is TGCAGCGTTGGGACAGGGAATTCACCCCTCCACTTT. This codes for CSVGTGNSPLHF.